The text below deals with one TCR beta chain. The data were obtained in a study of blood T cell repertoires in COVID-19. Study as a whole: Donors in the United States, Italy and Spain gave samples during acute or convalescent COVID-19.

Method: immunoSEQ multiplex PCR; TCRdb's copy keeps in-frame clones and lacks some. This sample has over 150,000 clones, with roughly 84% found just once. The V segment lost 6 bases and the J segment 3 bases; nucleotides outside the gene matches: 15. Germline V gives CDR1 LNHDA, CDR2 SQIVND (reference sequence). This CDR3 is built from 17 residues. Living in about two dozen US areas, the participants were between about 18 and 100 years of age. This clonotype was sampled from a woman aged 25 to 45 who had recovered from COVID-19. The sample consisted of PBMCs or T cells enriched from blood (not recorded which). V gene TRBV19 combines with J gene TRBJ1-1, with 8 bases lining up with TRBD1. CDR3 nucleotides: TGTGCCAGTAGCCTCAGGGGGCTTCTTAGTATTGACACTGAAGCTTTCTTT. As protein: CASSLRGLLSIDTEAFF.